This TCR beta chain stems from a study of blood T cell repertoires in COVID-19. This CDR3 has 14 residues. J was trimmed by 4 bases and V by 3 bases; bases with no gene match: 1. CDR1 and CDR2 (germline): SGHTA, FQGNSA. In the authors' methods: Reference gene primer amplification gave nucleated cell count estimates. The assay was immunoSEQ multiplex PCR, and TCRdb's table has in-frame clones only and misses some. D and trimming were read from the DNA, whereas the V and J calls and clone size are those reported in that table. Of approximately 150,000 clones listed, roughly nine tenths were seen once; the top ten hold over 4.5%.

Material: peripheral blood. The genes are TRBV7-2 and TRBJ1-4, with TRBD1 matching 8 bases. The clonotype originates from a human donor in a cohort sampled during active COVID-19. The CDR3 DNA reads as TGTGCCAGCAGCTTGGGACAGGTTAATGAAAAACTGTTTTTT. It encodes CASSLGQVNEKLFF.